This T cell receptor (beta chain) was identified during a study of blood T cell repertoires in COVID-19. For the study at large: Specimens from acute and convalescent COVID-19 originated in the United States, Italy and Spain. Nucleic acid was either cDNA or gDNA, and it came from T cells, B-cell-depleted T cells, or PBMCs.

CDR1 is KGHSH and CDR2 is LQKENI in the germline V gene. CDR3 length: 17 residues. V lost 2 bases, J lost 6 bases, and 10 bases stayed unmatched. Assay: immunoSEQ multiplex PCR; the TCRdb copy retains only in-frame clones and omits some. The sample shows 200,000 or so clones, 88% of them seen only once. The study counted Cohort 3 donors as recovered given two negative PCRs, clearance, or symptom resolution. Specimen: PBMCs or T cells enriched from blood (not recorded which). This TCR came from a woman aged 25 to 45 who had recovered from COVID-19. This chain connects TRBV18 to TRBJ1-4; 9 bases are shared with TRBD1. This CDR3 reads CASSPRLPGQGYEKLFF. In DNA form, the CDR3 reads TGTGCCAGCTCACCAAGGCTTCCGGGACAGGGTTATGAAAAACTGTTTTTT.